Here is one T cell receptor (beta chain) with its context. Source study methods: Amplified reference gene primers provided the basis for estimating nucleated cell counts. Assay: immunoSEQ multiplex PCR; the TCRdb copy retains only in-frame clones and omits some. The DNA gave D and trimming, while V, J and clone size come from that table. The sample has 200,000 to 250,000 clones, 70% to 90% seen once. The data derive from a study of blood T cell repertoires in COVID-19. Study context: Some COVID-19 samples were acute and others convalescent; all came from the United States, Italy and Spain. The cDNA or gDNA used as material had been derived from T cells, B-cell-depleted T cells, or PBMCs.

This sequence originates from a man in his fifties or sixties with acute or convalescent COVID-19. The sequenced sample was peripheral blood.

The CDR3 loop is CASSSISGRGLGYTF. The CDR3 coding sequence is TGTGCCAGCAGCAGTATAAGTGGCAGGGGATTGGGCTACACCTTC. The chain is built from TRBV28 and TRBJ1-2; the D gene is possibly TRBD1 (6 bases). Trimming took 6 bases from V and 8 from J, leaving 22 bases between them. The germline CDR1 and CDR2 sequences are MDHEN and SYDVKM. The CDR3 is made up of 15 amino acids.